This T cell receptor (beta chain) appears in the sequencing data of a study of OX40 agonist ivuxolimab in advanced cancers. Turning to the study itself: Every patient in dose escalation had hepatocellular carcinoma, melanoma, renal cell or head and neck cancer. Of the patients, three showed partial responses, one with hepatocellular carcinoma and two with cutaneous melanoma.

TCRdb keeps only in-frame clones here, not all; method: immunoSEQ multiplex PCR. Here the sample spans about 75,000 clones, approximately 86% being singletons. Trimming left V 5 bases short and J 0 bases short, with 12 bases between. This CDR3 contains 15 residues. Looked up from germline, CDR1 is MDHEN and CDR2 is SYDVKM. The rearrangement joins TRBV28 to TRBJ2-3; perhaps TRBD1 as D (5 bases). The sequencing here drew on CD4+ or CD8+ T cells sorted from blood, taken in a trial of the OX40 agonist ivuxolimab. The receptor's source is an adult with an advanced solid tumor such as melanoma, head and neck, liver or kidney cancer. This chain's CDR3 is CASSPSRGSTDTQYF. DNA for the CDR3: TGTGCCAGCAGTCCCTCAAGGGGTAGCACAGATACGCAGTATTTT.